This T cell receptor (beta chain) came from a study of CD8 T cells in Susac syndrome. Study-level points and caveats: It was acknowledged in the study that its TCR sequencing and HLA analysis involved a relatively small number of individuals.

While CD8+ and CD4+ T cells were isolated negatively, TEMRA cells were enriched by FACS. An amount of RNA that ranged from about 0.45 to 1 ug was reverse transcribed with random hexamers. Multiplex PCR with immunoSEQ amplified the TCR beta CDR3 across 54 Vbeta and 13 Jbeta. Each CDR3 protein gets one entry after TCRdb re-called the immunoSEQ multiplex PCR reads with MiXCR. The repertoire consists of more than 100,000 distinct CDR3 sequences, with 96% occurring once and the leading ten covering more than 0.12%. Worth noting for this clonotype: What it recognizes is unknown.

Input material: CD4+ T cells from PBMCs. This receptor was obtained from a human donor with Susac syndrome.

The CDR3 loop reads CASSTDRGRVVKAFF. As DNA, the CDR3 is TGTGCCAGCAGTACGGACAGGGGGCGAGTAGTGAAAGCTTTCTTT. The chain combines TRBV6-5 with TRBJ1-1; 11 bases map to TRBD1. Germline V gene data show CDR1 as MNHEY and CDR2 as SVGAGI. J lost 9 bases, V lost 5 bases, and 11 bases had no gene match. The CDR3 is 15 amino acids.